The clone carrying this T cell receptor beta chain has only a few counts. PCR primers comprised 60 Vbeta and 13 Jbeta primers. Clones were sequenced by immunoSEQ multiplex PCR, and TCRdb holds only the in-frame ones, with some missing. The table lists around 41,000 clones, 45% to 60% of them singletons. These data originate in a study of cytomegalovirus exposure and HLA in healthy donors. The sample taken for sequencing was PBMCs. This TCR was recovered from a man between 60 and 75 years old in good health and CMV-seronegative.

The DNA of the CDR3 is TGCAGCGTTGAAGGGACAGTCTCTGGAAACACCATATATTTT. As protein: CSVEGTVSGNTIYF. The chain has TRBV29-1 and TRBJ1-3; D is possibly TRBD1 (6 bases). V lost 1 base and J 0 bases, leaving 7 bases between the germline ends. The CDR3 is made up of 14 amino acids. Germline CDR1 is SQVTM and CDR2 is ANQGSEA.